The clone carrying this T cell receptor beta chain was detected only a few times. Its antigen is not identified. This sample was taken from a study of post-analysis software for immune sequencing data. The study's findings and limits: Samples prepared in the same batch strongly co-clustered by F measure.

The V segment lost 5 bases and the J segment 3 bases; nucleotides outside the gene matches: 4. CDR3 length: 13 amino acids. Germline V gene sequence: CDR1 WSHSY, CDR2 SAAADI. The authors incorporated unique molecular identifiers into the TCR beta cDNA libraries. A single record per CDR3 protein comes from TCRdb applying MiXCR to the PCR reads. The table lists 160,000 or so distinct CDR3 sequences, around 36% of them singletons. The V and J genes are TRBV10-2 and TRBJ2-7, with 7 bases matching TRBD1. This specimen was blood, taken after autologous hematopoietic stem cell transplantation. This clonotype was obtained from a girl between 5 and 17 years old with multiple sclerosis. The CDR3 here is CASSSTGNYEQYF. As DNA, the CDR3 is TGCGCCAGCAGTTCGACAGGGAACTACGAGCAGTACTTC.